This T cell receptor (beta chain) originates from a study of T cells in Graves' hyperthyroidism and ophthalmopathy. Study summary: At initial diagnosis, before any treatment had begun, peripheral blood was obtained. Study outcomes and limitations: Blood shared most expanded thyroid clonotypes above 0.001.

Absence of ophthalmopathy progression within 18 months defined stable Graves' hyperthyroidism. Diagnosis relied on clinical symptoms, serum thyroxine and TRAb, thyroid ultrasound and orbital computed tomography. The source material, RNA transcripts, was used to amplify TCR beta CDR3 regions. HTBI primers drove first-round RT-PCR of the TCR CDR3. MiXCR, applied by TCRdb to the multiplex PCR reads, yields one record per CDR3 protein. This sample has 300,000 to 450,000 distinct CDR3 sequences, with roughly 25% found just once. The germline CDR1 and CDR2 sequences are LGHDT and YNNKEL (reference sequence). V shed 1 base and J shed 8 bases, with 9 bases lying between them. The CDR3 is 13 amino acids. This clonotype was seen only a few times. The antigen remains unidentified.

This sequence originates from a man aged 50-60 years with Graves' hyperthyroidism. The source material was blood. The V gene is TRBV3-1, the J gene TRBJ2-1; a weak D match, TRBD2 (6 bases). The CDR3 coding sequence is TGTGCCAGCAGCCAAGCCGGCGGGGATGAGCAGTTCTTC. Its protein is CASSQAGGDEQFF.